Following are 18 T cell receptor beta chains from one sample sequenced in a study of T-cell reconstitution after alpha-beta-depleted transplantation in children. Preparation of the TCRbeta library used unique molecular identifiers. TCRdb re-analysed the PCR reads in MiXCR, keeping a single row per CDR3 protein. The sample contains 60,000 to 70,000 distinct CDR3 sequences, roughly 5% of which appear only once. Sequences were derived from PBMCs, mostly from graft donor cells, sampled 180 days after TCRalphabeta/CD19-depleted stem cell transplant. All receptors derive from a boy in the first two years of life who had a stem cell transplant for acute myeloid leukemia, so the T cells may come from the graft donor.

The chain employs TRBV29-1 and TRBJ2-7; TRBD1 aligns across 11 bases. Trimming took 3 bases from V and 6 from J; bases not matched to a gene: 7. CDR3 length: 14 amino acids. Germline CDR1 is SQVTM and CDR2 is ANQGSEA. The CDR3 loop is CSVERGQGVGEQYF. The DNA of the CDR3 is TGCAGCGTTGAGAGGGGACAGGGGGTCGGCGAGCAGTACTTC.

This chain's CDR3 is CASSYGGRNQPQHF. The CDR3 bases are TGTGCCAGTAGTTACGGGGGGCGAAATCAGCCCCAGCATTTT. The gene calls are TRBV19 and TRBJ1-5; D is possibly TRBD1 (6 bases). The germline V and J ends were trimmed by 5 bases and 4 bases, with 12 bases remaining between them. Germline V gives CDR1 LNHDA, CDR2 SQIVND (reference sequence). CDR3 length: 14 amino acids.

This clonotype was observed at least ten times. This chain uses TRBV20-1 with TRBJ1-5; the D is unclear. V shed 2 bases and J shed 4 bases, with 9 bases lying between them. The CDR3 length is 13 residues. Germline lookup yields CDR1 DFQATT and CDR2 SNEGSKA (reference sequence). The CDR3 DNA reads TGCAGTGCTAGAAAATCTGTTAATCAGCCCCAGCATTTT. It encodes CSARKSVNQPQHF.

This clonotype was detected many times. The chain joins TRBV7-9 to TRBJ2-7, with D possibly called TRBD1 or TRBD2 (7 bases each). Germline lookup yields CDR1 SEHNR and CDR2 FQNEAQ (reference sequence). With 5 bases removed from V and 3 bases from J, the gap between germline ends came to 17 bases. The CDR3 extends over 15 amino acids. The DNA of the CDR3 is TGTGCCAGCAGCCTCCGACAGGGAGGGGGCTACGAGCAGTACGTC. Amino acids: CASSLRQGGGYEQYV.

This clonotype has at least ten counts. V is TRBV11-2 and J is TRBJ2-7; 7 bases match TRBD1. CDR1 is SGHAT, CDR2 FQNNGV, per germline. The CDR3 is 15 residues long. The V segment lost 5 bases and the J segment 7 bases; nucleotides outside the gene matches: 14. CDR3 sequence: CASSPSRQGRDEQYV. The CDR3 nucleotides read TGTGCCAGCAGCCCTTCCCGACAGGGAAGAGATGAGCAGTACGTC.

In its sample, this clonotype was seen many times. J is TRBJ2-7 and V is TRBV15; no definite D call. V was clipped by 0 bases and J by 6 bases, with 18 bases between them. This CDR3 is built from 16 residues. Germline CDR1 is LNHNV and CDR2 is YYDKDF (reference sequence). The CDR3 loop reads CATSRDTRAPPSEQYF. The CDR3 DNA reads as TGTGCCACCAGCAGAGATACCCGGGCACCCCCATCCGAGCAGTACTTC. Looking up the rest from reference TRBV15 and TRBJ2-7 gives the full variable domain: DAMVIQNPRYQVTQFGKPVTLSCSQTLNHNVMYWYQQKSSQAPKLLFHYYDKDFNNEADTPDNFQSRRPNTSFCFLDIRSPGLGDTAMYLCATSRDTRAPPSEQYFGPGTRLTVT.

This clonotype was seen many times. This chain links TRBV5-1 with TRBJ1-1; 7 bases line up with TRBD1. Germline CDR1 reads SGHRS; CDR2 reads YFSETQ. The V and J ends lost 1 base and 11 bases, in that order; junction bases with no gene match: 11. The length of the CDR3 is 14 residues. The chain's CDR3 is CASSLTHTGEEAFF. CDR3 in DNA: TGCGCCAGCAGCTTGACCCATACAGGGGAGGAGGCTTTCTTT.

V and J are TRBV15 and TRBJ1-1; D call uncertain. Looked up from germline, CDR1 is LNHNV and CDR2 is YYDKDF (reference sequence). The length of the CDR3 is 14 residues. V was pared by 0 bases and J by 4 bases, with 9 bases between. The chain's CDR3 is CATSRDLGPTEAFF. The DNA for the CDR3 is TGTGCCACCAGCAGAGATTTGGGCCCCACTGAAGCTTTCTTT.

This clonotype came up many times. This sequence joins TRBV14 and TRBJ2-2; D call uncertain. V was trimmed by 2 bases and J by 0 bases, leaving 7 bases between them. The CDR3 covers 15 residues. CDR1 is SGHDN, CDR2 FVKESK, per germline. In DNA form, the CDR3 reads TGTGCCAGCAGCCAACAGGTCTCGAACACCGGGGAGCTGTTTTTT. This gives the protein CASSQQVSNTGELFF.

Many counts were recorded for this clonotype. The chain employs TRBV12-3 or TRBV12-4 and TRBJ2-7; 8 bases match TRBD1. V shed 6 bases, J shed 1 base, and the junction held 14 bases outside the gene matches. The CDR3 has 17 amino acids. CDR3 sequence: CASRSAFGQGKSYEQYF. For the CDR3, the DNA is TGTGCCAGCAGGTCGGCCTTTGGACAGGGCAAATCCTACGAGCAGTACTTC.

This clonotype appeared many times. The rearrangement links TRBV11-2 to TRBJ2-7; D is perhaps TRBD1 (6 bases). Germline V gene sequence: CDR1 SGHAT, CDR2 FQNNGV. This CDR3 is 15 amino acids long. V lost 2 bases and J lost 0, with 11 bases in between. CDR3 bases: TGTGCCAGCAGCTTAAGGCAGGGGAGCTCCTACGAGCAGTACGTC. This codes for CASSLRQGSSYEQYV.

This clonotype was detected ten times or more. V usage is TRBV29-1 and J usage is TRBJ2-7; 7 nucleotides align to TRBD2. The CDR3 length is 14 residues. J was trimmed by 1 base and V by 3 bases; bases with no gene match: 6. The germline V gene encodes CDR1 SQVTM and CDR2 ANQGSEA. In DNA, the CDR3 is TGCAGCGTTGAGGACCGGGAGGCTTCCTACGAGCAGTACTTC. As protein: CSVEDREASYEQYF.

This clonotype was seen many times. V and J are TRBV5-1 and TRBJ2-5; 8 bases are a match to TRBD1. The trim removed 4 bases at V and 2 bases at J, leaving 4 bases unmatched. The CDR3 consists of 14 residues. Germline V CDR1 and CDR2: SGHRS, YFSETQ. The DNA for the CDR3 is TGCGCCAGCAGCCAGAGGACAGGGCAAGAGACCCAGTACTTC. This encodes CASSQRTGQETQYF.

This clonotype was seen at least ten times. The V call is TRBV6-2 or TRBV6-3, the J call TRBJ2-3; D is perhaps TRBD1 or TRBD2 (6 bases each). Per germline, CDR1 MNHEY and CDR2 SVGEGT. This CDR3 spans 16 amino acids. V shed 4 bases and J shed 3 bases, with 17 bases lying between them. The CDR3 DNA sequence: TGTGCCAGCAGTTTAGCCACAGGGAGGAGGACAGATACGCAGTATTTT. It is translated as CASSLATGRRTDTQYF.

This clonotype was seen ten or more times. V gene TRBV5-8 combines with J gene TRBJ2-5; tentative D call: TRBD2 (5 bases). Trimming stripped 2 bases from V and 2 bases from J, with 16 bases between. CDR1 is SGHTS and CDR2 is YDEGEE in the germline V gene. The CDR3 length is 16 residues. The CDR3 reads CASSFFVLARQETQYF. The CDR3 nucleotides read TGTGCCAGCAGCTTTTTCGTGCTAGCACGGCAAGAGACCCAGTACTTC.

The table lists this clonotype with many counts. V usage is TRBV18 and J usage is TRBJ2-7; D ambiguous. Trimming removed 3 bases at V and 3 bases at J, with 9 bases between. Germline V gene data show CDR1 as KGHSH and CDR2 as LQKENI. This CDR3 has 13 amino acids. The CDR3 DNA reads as TGTGCCAGCTCACCGGAACACAACTACGAGCAGTACTTC. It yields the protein CASSPEHNYEQYF.

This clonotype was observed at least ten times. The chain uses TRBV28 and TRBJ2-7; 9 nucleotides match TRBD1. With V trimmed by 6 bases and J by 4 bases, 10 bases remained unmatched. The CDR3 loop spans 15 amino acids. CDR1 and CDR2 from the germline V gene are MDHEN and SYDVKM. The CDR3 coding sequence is TGTGCCAGCAGCCCCGCCGGGACAGGGTTATACGAGCAGTACTTC. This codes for CASSPAGTGLYEQYF.

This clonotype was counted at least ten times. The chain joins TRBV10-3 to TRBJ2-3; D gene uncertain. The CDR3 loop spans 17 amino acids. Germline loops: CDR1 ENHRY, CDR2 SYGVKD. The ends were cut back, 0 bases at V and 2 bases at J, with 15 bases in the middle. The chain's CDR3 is CAISESRDPIATDTQYF. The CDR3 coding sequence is TGTGCCATCAGTGAGTCGAGAGACCCCATCGCCACAGATACGCAGTATTTT.